This T cell receptor (beta chain) derives from a study of OX40 agonist ivuxolimab in advanced cancers. At the level of the study: Cancers in dose escalation were hepatocellular, melanoma, renal cell and head and neck. With a range of about 23 to 85, age averaged roughly 60 years, and around 83% were male.

V lost 0 bases to trimming and J lost 1 base; unmatched junction nucleotides: 12. Germline CDR1 and CDR2: SGHRS and YFSETQ. The CDR3 has 20 amino acids. General study points: CD8+ T cells averaged more expanded clones than CD4+.

As for this clone: The antigen remains undetermined.

Blood samples were obtained at baseline, cycle 4 day 1, and cycle 7 day 1. The assay was immunoSEQ multiplex PCR, and TCRdb's table has in-frame clones only and misses some. The table lists 77,000 or so clones, 70% to 85% of them singletons, with more than 0.5% in the top ten. Material: CD4+ or CD8+ T cells sorted from blood, obtained in a trial of the OX40 agonist ivuxolimab. The chain joins TRBV5-1 to TRBJ2-2; 10 nucleotides line up with TRBD2. The receptor's source is an adult with an advanced solid tumor such as melanoma, head and neck, liver or kidney cancer. The CDR3 bases are TGCGCCAGCAGCTTGGTTAGTGGTCTAGCGGGGGCCGTGAACACCGGGGAGCTGTTTTTT. This translates into CASSLVSGLAGAVNTGELFF.